Below, 3 T cell receptor beta chains from the same sample are listed, as sequenced in a study of OX40 agonist ivuxolimab in advanced cancers. Libraries were prepared by immunoSEQ multiplex PCR; TCRdb keeps only in-frame clonotypes and omits some of them. This table holds 65,000 to 85,000 clones, around 85% found once. The source was CD4+ or CD8+ T cells sorted from blood, collected in a trial of the OX40 agonist ivuxolimab. The receptors shown here come from an adult with an advanced solid tumor such as melanoma, head and neck, liver or kidney cancer.

V usage is TRBV18 and J usage is TRBJ1-4; D gene uncertain. CDR1 and CDR2 (germline): KGHSH, LQKENI. The CDR3 covers 16 residues. The V gene lost 3 bases and the J gene lost 1 base, with 12 bases spanning the gap. CDR3 DNA: TGTGCCAGCTCACCCCCCCCCACGGGAACTAATGAAAAACTGTTTTTT. It is translated as CASSPPPTGTNEKLFF.

V and J are TRBV5-1 and TRBJ1-1; TRBD1 is a possible D gene (6 bases). Per germline, CDR1 SGHRS and CDR2 YFSETQ. This CDR3 comprises 15 residues. Trimming took off 1 base at V and 0 bases at J, with 10 bases between the two ends. The CDR3 DNA reads TGCGCCAGCAGCTTGCTGGGGGCCTTGAACACTGAAGCTTTCTTT. It encodes CASSLLGALNTEAFF. Full variable domain (outside the CDR3, taken from reference TRBV5-1 and TRBJ1-1): KAGVTQTPRYLIKTRGQQVTLSCSPISGHRSVSWYQQTPGQGLQFLFEYFSETQRNKGNFPGRFSGRQFSNSRSEMNVSTLELGDSALYLCASSLLGALNTEAFFGQGTRLTVV.

This clone was counted only a few times. The chain uses TRBV13 and TRBJ1-1; 9 bases map to TRBD1. Germline trimming cut 6 bases from V and 3 bases from J; bases unmatched to any gene: 2. The CDR3 contains 13 residues. The germline CDR1 and CDR2 sequences are PRHDT and FYEKMQ (reference sequence). As DNA, the CDR3 is TGTGCCAGCAGTCGGACAGGGGACACTGAAGCTTTCTTT. This translates into CASSRTGDTEAFF.